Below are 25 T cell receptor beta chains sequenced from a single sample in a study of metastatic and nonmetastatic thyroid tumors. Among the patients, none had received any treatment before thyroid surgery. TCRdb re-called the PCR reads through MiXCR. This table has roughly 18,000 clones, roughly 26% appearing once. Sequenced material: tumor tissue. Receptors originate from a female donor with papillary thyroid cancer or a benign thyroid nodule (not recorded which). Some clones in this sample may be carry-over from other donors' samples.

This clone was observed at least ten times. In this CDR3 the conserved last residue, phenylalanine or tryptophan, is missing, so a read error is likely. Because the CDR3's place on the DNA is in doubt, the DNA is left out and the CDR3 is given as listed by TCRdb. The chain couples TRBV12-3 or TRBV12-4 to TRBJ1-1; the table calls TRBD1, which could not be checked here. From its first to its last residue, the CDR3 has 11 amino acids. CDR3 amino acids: CASSLRGVPSC.

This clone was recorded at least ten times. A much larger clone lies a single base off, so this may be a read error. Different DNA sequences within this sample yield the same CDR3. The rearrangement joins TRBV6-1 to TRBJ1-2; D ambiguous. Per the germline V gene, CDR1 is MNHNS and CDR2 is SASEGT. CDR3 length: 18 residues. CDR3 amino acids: CASSGYAFLRSWVGGYTF. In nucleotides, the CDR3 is TGCGCCAGCAGTGGTTATGCCTTCCTTAGGTCCTGGGTCGGTGGCTACACCTTC.

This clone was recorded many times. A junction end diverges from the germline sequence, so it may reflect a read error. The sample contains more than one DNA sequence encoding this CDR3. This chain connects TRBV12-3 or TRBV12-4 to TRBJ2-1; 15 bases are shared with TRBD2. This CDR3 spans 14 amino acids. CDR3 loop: CASSPGTSGGSQLF. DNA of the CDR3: TGTGCCAGCAGTCCCGGGACTAGCGGGGGGAGCCAGCTCTTC.

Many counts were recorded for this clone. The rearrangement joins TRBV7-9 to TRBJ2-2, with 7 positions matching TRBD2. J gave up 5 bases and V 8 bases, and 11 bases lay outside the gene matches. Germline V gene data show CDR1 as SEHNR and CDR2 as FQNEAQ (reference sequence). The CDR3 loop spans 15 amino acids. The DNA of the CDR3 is TGTGCCAGCCGGAACAGCGGGAAAGCAACCGGGGAGCTGTTTTTT. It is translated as CASRNSGKATGELFF.

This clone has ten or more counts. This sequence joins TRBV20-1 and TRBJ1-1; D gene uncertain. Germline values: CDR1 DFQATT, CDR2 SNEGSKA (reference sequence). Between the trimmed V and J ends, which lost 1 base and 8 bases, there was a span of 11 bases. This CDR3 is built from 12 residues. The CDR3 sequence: CSARAPGSEAFF. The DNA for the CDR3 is TGCAGTGCTAGAGCGCCAGGATCCGAAGCTTTCTTT.

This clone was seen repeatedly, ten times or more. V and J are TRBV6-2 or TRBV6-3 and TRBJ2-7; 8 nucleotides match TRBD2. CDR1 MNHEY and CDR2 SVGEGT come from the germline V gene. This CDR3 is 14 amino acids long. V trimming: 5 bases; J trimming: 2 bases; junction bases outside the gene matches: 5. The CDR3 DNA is TGTGCCAGCAGTAGCGGGAGTAGGCCCTACGAGCAGTACTTC. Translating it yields CASSSGSRPYEQYF.

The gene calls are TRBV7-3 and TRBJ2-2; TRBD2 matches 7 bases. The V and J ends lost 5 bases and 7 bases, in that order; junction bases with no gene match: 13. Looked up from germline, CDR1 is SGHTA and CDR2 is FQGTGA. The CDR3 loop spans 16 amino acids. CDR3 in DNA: TGTGCCAGCAGCCAACAAGTCGGCGGGAGAATCGGGGAGCTGTTTTTT. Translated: CASSQQVGGRIGELFF. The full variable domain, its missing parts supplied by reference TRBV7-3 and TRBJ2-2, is GAGVSQTPSNKVTEKGKYVELRCDPISGHTALYWYRQSLGQGPEFLIYFQGTGAADDSGLPNDRFFAVRPEGSVSTLKIQRTERGDSAVYLCASSQQVGGRIGELFFGEGSRLTVL.

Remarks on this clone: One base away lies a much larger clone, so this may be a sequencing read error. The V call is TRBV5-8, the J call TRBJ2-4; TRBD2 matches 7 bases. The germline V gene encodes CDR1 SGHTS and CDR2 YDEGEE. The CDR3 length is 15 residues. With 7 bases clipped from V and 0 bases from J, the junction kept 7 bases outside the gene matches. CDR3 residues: CASGWEGLAKNIQYF. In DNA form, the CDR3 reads TGTGCCAGCGGCTGGGAGGGCTTAGCCAAAAACATTCAGTACTTC.

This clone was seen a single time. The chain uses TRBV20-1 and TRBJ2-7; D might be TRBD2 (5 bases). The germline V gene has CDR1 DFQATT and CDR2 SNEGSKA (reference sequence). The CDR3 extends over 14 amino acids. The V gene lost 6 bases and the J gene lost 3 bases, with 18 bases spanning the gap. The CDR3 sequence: CSAPDFSGNYEQYF. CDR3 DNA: TGCAGTGCCCCGGACTTCTCCGGTAACTACGAGCAGTACTTC.

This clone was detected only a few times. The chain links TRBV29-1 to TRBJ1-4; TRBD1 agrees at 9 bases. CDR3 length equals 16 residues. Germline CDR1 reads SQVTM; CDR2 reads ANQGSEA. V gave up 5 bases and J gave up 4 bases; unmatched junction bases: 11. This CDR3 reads CSVIYRGQGGNEKLFF. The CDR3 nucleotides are TGCAGCGTTATCTACAGGGGGCAGGGTGGTAATGAAAAACTGTTTTTT.

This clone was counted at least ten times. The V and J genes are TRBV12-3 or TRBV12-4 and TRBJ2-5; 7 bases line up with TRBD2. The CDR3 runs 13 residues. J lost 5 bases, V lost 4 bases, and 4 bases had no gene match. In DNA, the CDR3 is TGTGCCAGCAGTTGCTGGGACTACGAGACCCAGTACTTC. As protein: CASSCWDYETQYF.

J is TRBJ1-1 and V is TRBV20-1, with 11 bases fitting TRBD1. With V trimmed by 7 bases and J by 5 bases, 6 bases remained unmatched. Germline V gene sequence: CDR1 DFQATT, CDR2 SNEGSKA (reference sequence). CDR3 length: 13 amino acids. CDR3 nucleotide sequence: TGCAGTGTGTTGGGGACAGGGGGGACTGAAGCTTTCTTT. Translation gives CSVLGTGGTEAFF.

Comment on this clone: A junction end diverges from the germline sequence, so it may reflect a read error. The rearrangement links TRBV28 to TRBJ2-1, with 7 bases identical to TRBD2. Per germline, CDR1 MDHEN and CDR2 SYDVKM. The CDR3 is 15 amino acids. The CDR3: CASISHTGRVGGQLF. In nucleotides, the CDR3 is TGTGCCAGCATCAGTCACACGGGCCGGGTGGGAGGGCAGCTCTTC.

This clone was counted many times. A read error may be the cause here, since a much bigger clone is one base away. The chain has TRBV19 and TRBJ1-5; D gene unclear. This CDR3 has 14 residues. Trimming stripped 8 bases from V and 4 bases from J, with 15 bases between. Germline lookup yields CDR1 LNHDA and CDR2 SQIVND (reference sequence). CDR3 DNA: TGTGCCAGTCTGGGCGGGGTGGGTAATCAGCCCCAGCATTTT. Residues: CASLGGVGNQPQHF.

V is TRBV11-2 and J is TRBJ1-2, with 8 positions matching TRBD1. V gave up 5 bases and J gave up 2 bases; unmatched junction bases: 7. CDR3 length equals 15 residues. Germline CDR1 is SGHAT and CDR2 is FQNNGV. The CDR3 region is CASSPRTGRNYGYTF. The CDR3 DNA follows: TGTGCCAGCAGCCCTCGGACAGGGCGCAACTATGGCTACACCTTC.

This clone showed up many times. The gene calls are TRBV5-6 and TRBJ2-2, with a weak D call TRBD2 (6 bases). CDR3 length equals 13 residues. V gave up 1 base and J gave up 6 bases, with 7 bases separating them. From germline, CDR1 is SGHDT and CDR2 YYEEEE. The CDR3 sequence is CASSLWGAGELFF. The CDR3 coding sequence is TGTGCCAGCAGCTTGTGGGGGGCCGGGGAGCTGTTTTTT.

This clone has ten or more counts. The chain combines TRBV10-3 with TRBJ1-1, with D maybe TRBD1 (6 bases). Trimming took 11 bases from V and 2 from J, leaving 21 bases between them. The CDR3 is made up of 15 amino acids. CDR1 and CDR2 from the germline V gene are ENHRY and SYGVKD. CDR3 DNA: TGTGCCCCCTCCGGGACAACCTTTTCTAACACTGAAGCTTTCTTT. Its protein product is CAPSGTTFSNTEAFF.

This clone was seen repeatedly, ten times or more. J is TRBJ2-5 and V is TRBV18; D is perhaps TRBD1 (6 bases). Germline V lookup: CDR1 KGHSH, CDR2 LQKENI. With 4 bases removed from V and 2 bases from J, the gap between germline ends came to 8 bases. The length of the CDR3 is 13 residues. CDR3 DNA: TGTGCCAGCTCACGGACAGTTCAAGAGACCCAGTACTTC. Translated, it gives CASSRTVQETQYF. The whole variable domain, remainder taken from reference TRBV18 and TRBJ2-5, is NAGVMQNPRHLVRRRGQEARLRCSPMKGHSHVYWYRQLPEEGLKFMVYLQKENIIDESGMPKERFSAEFPKEGPSILRIQQVVRGDSAAYFCASSRTVQETQYFGPGTRLLVL.

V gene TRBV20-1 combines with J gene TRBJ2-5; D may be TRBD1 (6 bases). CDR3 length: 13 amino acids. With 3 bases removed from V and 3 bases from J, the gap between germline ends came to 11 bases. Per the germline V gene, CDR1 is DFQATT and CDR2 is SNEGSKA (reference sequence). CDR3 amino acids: CSARDRLKETQYF. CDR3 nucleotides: TGCAGTGCTAGGGACAGATTAAAAGAGACCCAGTACTTC.

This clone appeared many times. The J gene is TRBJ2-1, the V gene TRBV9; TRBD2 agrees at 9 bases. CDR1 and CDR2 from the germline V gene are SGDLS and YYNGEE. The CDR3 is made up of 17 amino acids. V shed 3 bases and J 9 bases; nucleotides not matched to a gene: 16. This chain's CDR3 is CASSASDSSGERSEQFF. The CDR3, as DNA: TGTGCCAGCAGCGCGAGTGATTCTAGCGGGGAGAGGTCTGAGCAGTTCTTC.

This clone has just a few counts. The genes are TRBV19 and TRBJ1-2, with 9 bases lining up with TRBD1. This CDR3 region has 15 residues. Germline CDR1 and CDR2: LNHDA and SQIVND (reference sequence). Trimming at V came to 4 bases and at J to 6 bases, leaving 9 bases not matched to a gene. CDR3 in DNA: TGTGCCAGTAGTACTATGGACAGGGGACCGGATGGCTACACCTTC. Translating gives CASSTMDRGPDGYTF. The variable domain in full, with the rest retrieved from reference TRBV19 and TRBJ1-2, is DGGITQSPKYLFRKEGQNVTLSCEQNLNHDAMYWYRQDPGQGLRLIYYSQIVNDFQKGDIAEGYSVSREKKESFPLTVTSAQKNPTAFYLCASSTMDRGPDGYTFGSGTRLTVV.

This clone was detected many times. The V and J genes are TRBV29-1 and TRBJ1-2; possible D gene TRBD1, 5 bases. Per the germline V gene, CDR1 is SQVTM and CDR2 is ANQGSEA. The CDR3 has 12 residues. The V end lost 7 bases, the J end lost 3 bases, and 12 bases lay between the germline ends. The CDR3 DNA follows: TGCAGCGCCACGACAGTGTACTATGGCTACACCTTC. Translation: CSATTVYYGYTF.

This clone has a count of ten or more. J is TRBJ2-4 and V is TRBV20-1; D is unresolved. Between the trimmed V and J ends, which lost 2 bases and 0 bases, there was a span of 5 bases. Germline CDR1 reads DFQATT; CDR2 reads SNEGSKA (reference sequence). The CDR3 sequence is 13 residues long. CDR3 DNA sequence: TGCAGTGCTAGACTTCTAGCCAAAAACATTCAGTACTTC. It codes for CSARLLAKNIQYF.

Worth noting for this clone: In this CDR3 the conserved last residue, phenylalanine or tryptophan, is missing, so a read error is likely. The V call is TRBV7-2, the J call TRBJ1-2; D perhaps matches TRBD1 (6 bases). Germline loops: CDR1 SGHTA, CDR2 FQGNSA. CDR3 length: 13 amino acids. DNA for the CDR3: TGTGCCAGCAGCTTACGGACGGGACATGGGTACACCCTC. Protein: CASSLRTGHGYTL.

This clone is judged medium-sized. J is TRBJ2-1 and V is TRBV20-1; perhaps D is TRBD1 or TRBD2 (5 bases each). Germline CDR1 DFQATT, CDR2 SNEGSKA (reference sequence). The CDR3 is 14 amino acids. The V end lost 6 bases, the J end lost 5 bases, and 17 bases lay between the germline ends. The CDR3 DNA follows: TGCAGTGCCACCCGGGGCCAAGCCCACAATGAGCAGTTCTTC. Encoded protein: CSATRGQAHNEQFF.